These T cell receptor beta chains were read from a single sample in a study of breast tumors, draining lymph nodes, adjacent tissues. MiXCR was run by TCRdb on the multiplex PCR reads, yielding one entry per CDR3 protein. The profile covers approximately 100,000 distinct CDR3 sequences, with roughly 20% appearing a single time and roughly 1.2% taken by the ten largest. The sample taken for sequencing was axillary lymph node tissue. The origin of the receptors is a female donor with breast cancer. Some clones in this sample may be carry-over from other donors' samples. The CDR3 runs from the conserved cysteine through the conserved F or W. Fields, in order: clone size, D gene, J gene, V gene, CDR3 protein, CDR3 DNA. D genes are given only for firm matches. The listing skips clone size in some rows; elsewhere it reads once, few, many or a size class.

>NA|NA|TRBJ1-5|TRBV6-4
CASSQGPEPQHF
TGTGCCAGCAGCCAAGGGCCGGAGCCCCAGCATTTT
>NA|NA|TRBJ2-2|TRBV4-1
CASSQQSPGTGELFF
TGCGCCAGCAGCCAACAGAGCCCGGGAACCGGGGAGCTGTTTTTT
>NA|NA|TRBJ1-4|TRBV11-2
CASSGEPRGRADEKLFF
TGTGCCAGCAGCGGAGAACCGAGGGGGAGGGCTGATGAAAAACTGTTTTTT
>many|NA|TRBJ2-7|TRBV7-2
CASRLAPSSYEQYF
TGTGCCAGCAGACTAGCTCCGAGCTCCTACGAGCAGTACTTC
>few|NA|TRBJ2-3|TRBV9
CASARGATDTQYF
TGTGCCAGCGCCCGGGGGGCCACAGATACGCAGTATTTT
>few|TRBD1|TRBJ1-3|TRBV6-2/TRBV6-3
CASSYSTGASQADTIYF
TGTGCCAGCAGTTACTCCACAGGGGCCTCCCAGGCGGACACCATATATTTT
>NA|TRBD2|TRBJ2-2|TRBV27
CASSSTSGSYAGELFF
TGTGCCAGCAGTTCGACTAGCGGGAGTTATGCCGGGGAGCTGTTTTTT
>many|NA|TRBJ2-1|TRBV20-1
CSAGRRNHEQFF
TGCAGTGCTGGGCGCAGGAACCATGAGCAGTTCTTC
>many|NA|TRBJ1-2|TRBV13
CASSPGRWKIYGYTF
TGTGCCAGCAGCCCGGGACGGTGGAAAATCTATGGCTACACCTTC
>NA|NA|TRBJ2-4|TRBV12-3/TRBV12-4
CASSLPALAKNIQYF
TGTGCCAGCAGTTTACCGGCACTAGCCAAAAACATTCAGTACTTC
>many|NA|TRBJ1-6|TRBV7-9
CASSLAGDSPLHF
TGTGCCAGCAGCTTGGCAGGGGATTCACCCCTCCACTTT
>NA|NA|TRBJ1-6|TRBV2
CASSADYSYSPLHF
TGTGCCAGCAGTGCGGACTACTCATACTCACCCCTCCACTTT
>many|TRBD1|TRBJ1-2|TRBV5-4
CASSTGGTGGRYGYTF
TGTGCCAGCAGCACCGGTGGGACAGGGGGACGCTATGGCTACACCTTC
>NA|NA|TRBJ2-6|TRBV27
CASSSHQGTGANVLTF
TGTGCCAGCAGTTCACACCAGGGTACCGGGGCCAACGTCCTGACTTTC
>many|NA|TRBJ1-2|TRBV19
CASRAQGNYGYTF
TGTGCCAGTAGGGCTCAGGGGAACTATGGCTACACCTTC
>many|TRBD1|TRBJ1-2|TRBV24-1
CATETTGGAGNYGYTF
TGTGCCACCGAAACCACAGGGGGCGCTGGGAACTATGGCTACACCTTC
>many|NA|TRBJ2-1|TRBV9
CASSVGAGAFSEQFF
TGTGCCAGCAGCGTAGGGGCAGGTGCGTTCAGTGAGCAGTTCTTC
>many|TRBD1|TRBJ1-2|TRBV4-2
CASSQGQSLYGYTF
TGTGCCAGCAGCCAGGGACAGTCCCTATATGGCTACACCTTC
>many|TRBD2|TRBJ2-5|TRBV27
CASSLTSGRYETQYF
TGTGCCAGCAGTTTGACTAGCGGGAGATATGAGACCCAGTACTTC
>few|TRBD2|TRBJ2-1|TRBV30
CAWSWGLAGGGEQFF
TGTGCCTGGAGTTGGGGACTAGCGGGAGGCGGTGAGCAGTTCTTC
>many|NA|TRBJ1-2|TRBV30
CAWSPQGDGYTF
TGTGCCTGGAGTCCTCAGGGTGATGGCTACACCTTC
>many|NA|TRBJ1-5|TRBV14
CASSPLGVNQPQHF
TGTGCCAGCAGCCCCCTAGGCGTAAATCAGCCCCAGCATTTT
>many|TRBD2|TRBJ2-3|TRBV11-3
CASLGGTSGTTDTQYF
TGTGCCAGCTTAGGGGGGACTAGCGGAACCACAGATACGCAGTATTTT
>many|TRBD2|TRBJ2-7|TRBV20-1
CSARPTGTSGYEQYF
TGCAGTGCCCGACCGACCGGGACTAGCGGATACGAGCAGTACTTC
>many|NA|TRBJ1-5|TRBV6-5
CASSYGASNQPQHF
TGTGCCAGCAGTTATGGCGCCAGCAATCAGCCCCAGCATTTT
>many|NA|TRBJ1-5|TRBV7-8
CASSAGSGSLTNQPQHF
TGTGCCAGCAGCGCCGGAAGCGGGAGCTTAACTAATCAGCCCCAGCATTTT
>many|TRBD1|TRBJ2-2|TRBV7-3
CASNTGEPGELFF
TGTGCCAGCAACACAGGGGAACCCGGGGAGCTGTTTTTT
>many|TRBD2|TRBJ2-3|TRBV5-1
CASSLASGASTDTQYF
TGCGCCAGCAGCTTGGCTAGCGGGGCCTCCACAGATACGCAGTATTTT
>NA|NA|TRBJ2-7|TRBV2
CASSETPGQYEQYF
TGTGCCAGCAGCGAAACGCCCGGACAATACGAGCAGTACTTC
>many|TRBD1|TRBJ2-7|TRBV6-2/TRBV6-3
CASSYGTGTGGYEQYF
TGTGCCAGCAGTTACGGGACCGGGACAGGGGGGTACGAGCAGTACTTC
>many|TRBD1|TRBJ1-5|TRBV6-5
CASSAQGVGQPQHF
TGTGCCAGCAGTGCCCAGGGGGTGGGTCAGCCCCAGCATTTT
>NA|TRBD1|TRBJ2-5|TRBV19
CVSMQGETQYF
TGTGTCAGTATGCAGGGGGAGACCCAGTACTTT
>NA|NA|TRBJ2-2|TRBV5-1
CASSDLRTGELFF
TGCGCCAGCAGCGACTTACGCACCGGGGAGCTGTTTTTT
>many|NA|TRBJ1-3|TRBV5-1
CASSLAITGGNTIYF
TGCGCCAGCAGCTTGGCCATCACGGGAGGAAACACCATATATTTT
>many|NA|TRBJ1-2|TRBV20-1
CSASDIYGYTF
TGCAGTGCTAGCGACATCTATGGCTACACCTTC
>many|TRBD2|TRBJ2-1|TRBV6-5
CASSYSVASSGGYNEQFF
TGTGCCAGCAGTTACTCGGTGGCGTCTAGCGGGGGCTACAATGAGCAGTTCTTC
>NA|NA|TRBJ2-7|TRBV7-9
CASSLAPHEQYF
TGTGCCAGCAGCTTAGCCCCCCACGAGCAGTACTTC
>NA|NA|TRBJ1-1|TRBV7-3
CASSLIPGGSTEAFF
TGTGCCAGCAGCTTAATTCCGGGAGGATCCACTGAAGCTTTCTTT
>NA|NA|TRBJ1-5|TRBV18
CASSPQYQGGQPQHF
TGTGCCAGCTCACCACAGTACCAGGGTGGTCAGCCCCAGCATTTT
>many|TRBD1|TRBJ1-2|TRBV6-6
CASSTLGDRVRNTYGYTF
TGTGCCAGCAGTACGCTTGGGGACAGGGTACGGAATACGTATGGCTACACCTTC
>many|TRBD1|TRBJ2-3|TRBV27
CASSLGQGAIEYF
TGTGCCAGCAGTTTGGGGCAGGGGGCGATTGAGTATTTT
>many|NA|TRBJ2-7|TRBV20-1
CSARDWAGITYEQYF
TGCAGTGCTAGAGATTGGGCAGGGATTACCTACGAGCAGTACTTC
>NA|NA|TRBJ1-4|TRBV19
CASSIAFASIKEKLFF
TGTGCCAGTAGTATAGCTTTCGCCAGTATAAAGGAAAAACTGTTTTTT
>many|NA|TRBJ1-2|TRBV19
CASSMRGHIYGYTF
TGTGCCAGTAGTATGAGGGGACACATCTATGGCTACACCTTC
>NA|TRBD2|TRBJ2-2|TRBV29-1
CRVEDGSGRAGELFF
TGCAGAGTTGAAGACGGTAGCGGGCGGGCCGGGGAGCTGTTTTTT
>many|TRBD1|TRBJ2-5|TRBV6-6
CASSNRDRDFRETQYF
TGTGCCAGCAGTAACCGGGACAGGGATTTTAGAGAGACCCAGTACTTC